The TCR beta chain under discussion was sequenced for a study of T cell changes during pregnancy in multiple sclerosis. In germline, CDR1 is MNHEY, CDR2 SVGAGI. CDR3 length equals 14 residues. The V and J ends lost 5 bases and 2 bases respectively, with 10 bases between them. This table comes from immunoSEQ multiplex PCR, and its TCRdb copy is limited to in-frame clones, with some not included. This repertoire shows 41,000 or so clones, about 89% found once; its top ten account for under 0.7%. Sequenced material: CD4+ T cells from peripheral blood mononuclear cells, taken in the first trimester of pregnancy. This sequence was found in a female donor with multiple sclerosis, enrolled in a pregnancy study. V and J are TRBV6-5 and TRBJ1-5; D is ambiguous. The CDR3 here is CASSGGYGNQPQHF. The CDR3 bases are TGTGCCAGCAGTGGAGGGTATGGCAATCAGCCCCAGCATTTT.